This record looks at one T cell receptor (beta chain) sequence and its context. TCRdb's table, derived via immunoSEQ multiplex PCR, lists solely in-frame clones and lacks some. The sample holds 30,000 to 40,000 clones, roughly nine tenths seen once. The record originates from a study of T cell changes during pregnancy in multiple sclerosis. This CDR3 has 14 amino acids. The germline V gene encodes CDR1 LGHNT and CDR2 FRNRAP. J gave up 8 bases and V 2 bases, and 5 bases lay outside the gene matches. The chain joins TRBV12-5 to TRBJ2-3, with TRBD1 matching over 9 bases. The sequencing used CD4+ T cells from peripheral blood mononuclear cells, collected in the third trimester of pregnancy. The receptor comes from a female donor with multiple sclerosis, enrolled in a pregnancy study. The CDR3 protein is CASGLTGGSVTQYF. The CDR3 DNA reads TGTGCTAGTGGTTTGACAGGGGGCAGCGTTACGCAGTATTTT.